Given below is one T cell receptor (beta chain) in context. What it binds is not known. The data derive from a study of T cells after yellow fever vaccination. General study findings and limits: On re-exposure, the response was weaker but peaked faster, at day 5 versus 15.

Per the germline V gene, CDR1 is DFQATT and CDR2 is SNEGSKA (reference sequence). There are 15 residues in the CDR3. V lost 1 base, J lost 4 bases, and 7 bases stayed unmatched. TCRdb reprocessed the 5' RACE reads via MiXCR and lists one record per CDR3 protein. The sample holds some 670,000 distinct CDR3 sequences, around 12% seen once. The TCR comes from a man aged 25-45 years who received the YFV17D yellow fever vaccine. Here the sequenced sample was PBMCs, taken on the day of the yellow fever booster vaccination. The chain joins TRBV20-1 to TRBJ1-2; TRBD1 matches at 9 bases. This CDR3 reads CSARGPGQGFYGYTF. The CDR3 coding sequence is TGCAGTGCTAGAGGACCGGGACAGGGTTTCTATGGCTACACCTTC.